These 30 T cell receptor beta chains came from one sample sequenced in a study of T cell responses to AZD1222 COVID-19 vaccine. The data were produced by immunoSEQ multiplex PCR, yet TCRdb's version contains in-frame clones alone and is incomplete. The top ten clones hold around 8.7% of a sample with roughly 100,000 clones, over 80% of them seen once. The material sequenced was peripheral blood, taken on day 0 of AZD1222 vaccination. The receptors were gathered from an adult in good health.

The CDR3 DNA follows: TGCAGCGTTGCCTACGCGAGACAGGGTAGCAATCAGCCCCAGCATTTT. Its translation: CSVAYARQGSNQPQHF. The rearrangement links TRBV29-1 to TRBJ1-5; 7 nucleotides agree with TRBD1. The CDR3 covers 16 residues. Germline V CDR1 and CDR2: SQVTM, ANQGSEA. Trimming removed 4 bases from V and 0 bases from J; junction bases left unmatched: 9. Together with reference TRBV29-1 and TRBJ1-5, the CDR3 gives the full variable domain: SAVISQKPSRDICQRGTSLTIQCQVDSQVTMMFWYRQQPGQSLTLIATANQGSEATYESGFVIDKFPISRPNLTFSTLTVSNMSPEDSSIYLCSVAYARQGSNQPQHFGDGTRLSIL.

The chain uses TRBV5-1 and TRBJ2-1; no firm D call. From germline, CDR1 is SGHRS and CDR2 YFSETQ. The ends were cut back, 0 bases at V and 7 bases at J, with 8 bases in the middle. The CDR3 sequence is 13 residues long. CDR3 nucleotides: TGCGCCAGCAGCTTGGTCACTAATAATGAGCAGTTCTTC. Its translation: CASSLVTNNEQFF.

This clone was counted a single time. The gene calls are TRBV19 and TRBJ1-2, with 7 nucleotides matching TRBD1. With V trimmed by 3 bases and J by 4 bases, 5 bases remained unmatched. CDR1 LNHDA and CDR2 SQIVND come from the germline V gene (reference sequence). This CDR3 is built from 14 residues. CDR3 sequence (DNA): TGTGCCAGTAGTATTTTCCAGGGGGGCTATGGCTACACCTTC. It codes for CASSIFQGGYGYTF. Full variable domain (outside the CDR3, taken from reference TRBV19 and TRBJ1-2): DGGITQSPKYLFRKEGQNVTLSCEQNLNHDAMYWYRQDPGQGLRLIYYSQIVNDFQKGDIAEGYSVSREKKESFPLTVTSAQKNPTAFYLCASSIFQGGYGYTFGSGTRLTVV.

The gene calls are TRBV10-3 and TRBJ2-7; TRBD1 matches at 9 bases. V lost 2 bases and J lost 4; bases outside the gene matches: 9. Germline-derived CDR1 and CDR2 are ENHRY and SYGVKD. The CDR3 consists of 16 residues. CDR3 nucleotides: TGTGCCATCAGTGAGCCAAATGACAGGGGGAGATACGAGCAGTACTTC. Residues: CAISEPNDRGRYEQYF.

CDR3 residues: CASSLGIGTDGYTF. CDR3 coding DNA: TGTGCCAGCAGCTTGGGGATCGGAACTGATGGCTACACCTTC. V gene TRBV5-5 combines with J gene TRBJ1-2; D is unclear. The CDR3 spans 14 residues. V gave up 0 bases and J gave up 6 bases, with 12 bases separating them. Germline-derived CDR1 and CDR2 are SGHKS and YYEKEE (reference sequence). Supplemented by reference TRBV5-5 and TRBJ1-2, the full variable domain reads DAGVTQSPTHLIKTRGQQVTLRCSPISGHKSVSWYQQVLGQGPQFIFQYYEKEERGRGNFPDRFSARQFPNYSSELNVNALLLGDSALYLCASSLGIGTDGYTFGSGTRLTVV.

This clone came up a few times. J is TRBJ1-2 and V is TRBV3-1 (or the pseudogene TRBV3-2); D remains unclear. The CDR3 contains 14 residues. The V end was cut by 1 base, the J end by 3 bases, with 9 bases between. Germline loops: CDR1 LGHDT, CDR2 YNNKEL (reference sequence). The CDR3 DNA reads TGTGCCAGCAGCCAAGCTAGCCGCTACTATGGCTACACCTTC. Translated: CASSQASRYYGYTF.

The table lists this clone with a count of one. The chain links TRBV7-2 to TRBJ1-2; D may be TRBD1 (5 bases). This CDR3 has 13 residues. Per germline, CDR1 SGHTA and CDR2 FQGNSA. V lost 5 bases, J lost 8 bases, and 15 bases lay in between. In DNA, the CDR3 is TGTGCCAGCAGCGCCGAGTCATGGGGGGGCTACACCTTC. Amino acids: CASSAESWGGYTF.

The chain recombines TRBV19 with TRBJ2-3, with D possibly matching TRBD2 (7 bases). The germline V gene has CDR1 LNHDA and CDR2 SQIVND (reference sequence). The CDR3 loop spans 16 amino acids. V dropped 6 bases and J dropped 2 bases, with 18 bases sitting between them. As DNA, the CDR3 is TGTGCCAGTAGCCCCCTCGGGGGGCTCGTCACAGATACGCAGTATTTT. This encodes CASSPLGGLVTDTQYF.

With regard to this clone: The sample has other DNA sequences that encode this CDR3 too. The chain recombines TRBV3-1 (or the pseudogene TRBV3-2) with TRBJ1-1; perhaps TRBD1 as D (5 bases). The V end lost 0 bases, the J end lost 4 bases, and 9 bases lay between the germline ends. Germline V gene sequence: CDR1 LGHDT, CDR2 YNNKEL (reference sequence). The CDR3 consists of 14 residues. CDR3 sequence (DNA): TGTGCCAGCAGCCAAGATCTAAGGGGCACTGAAGCTTTCTTT. Translating it yields CASSQDLRGTEAFF.

The sample holds a few counts of this clone. The rearrangement uses TRBV6-5 and TRBJ1-6, with unresolved D. The CDR3 has 15 amino acids. V was pared by 2 bases and J by 8 bases, with 13 bases between. Germline CDR1 is MNHEY and CDR2 is SVGAGI. Here the CDR3 DNA reads TGTGCCAGCAGTTACCGGGCCAGCACATATTCACCCCTCCACTTT. It is translated as CASSYRASTYSPLHF.

The chain carries TRBV19 and TRBJ1-4; 7 positions agree with TRBD1. CDR1 is LNHDA and CDR2 is SQIVND in the germline V gene (reference sequence). V lost 11 bases to trimming and J lost 3 bases; unmatched junction nucleotides: 6. The CDR3 totals 13 residues. The CDR3 sequence: CACSGTANEKLFF. The CDR3 bases are TGTGCCTGCTCCGGGACAGCTAATGAAAAACTGTTTTTT.

This chain links TRBV2 with TRBJ2-3; 7 nucleotides match TRBD1. Per the germline V gene, CDR1 is SNHLY and CDR2 is FYNNEI. The CDR3 covers 14 residues. V was pared by 7 bases and J by 1 base, with 5 bases of the junction left unmatched. CDR3 nucleotide sequence: TGTGCCAGCAACAGGGGTTCGGGCACAGATACGCAGTATTTT. It codes for CASNRGSGTDTQYF.

The chain links TRBV4-3 to TRBJ1-1; no reliable D call. Deletions cut 0 bases from V and 4 bases from J, with 9 bases between. There are 14 residues in the CDR3. Germline CDR1 reads LGHNA; CDR2 reads YSLEER. The CDR3 protein is CASSQETGFTEAFF. In DNA, the CDR3 is TGCGCCAGCAGCCAAGAAACGGGGTTCACTGAAGCTTTCTTT.

V usage is TRBV5-1 and J usage is TRBJ2-7; D not certain. V was clipped by 4 bases and J by 2 bases, with 10 bases between them. The CDR3 loop spans 13 amino acids. CDR1 and CDR2 from the germline V gene are SGHRS and YFSETQ. For the CDR3, the DNA is TGCGCCAGCAGCCCCTCCTTTACCTACGAGCAGTACTTC. This encodes CASSPSFTYEQYF.

This clone was seen a single time. The V gene is TRBV15, the J gene TRBJ1-2, with D unresolved. The CDR3 totals 13 residues. Trimming pared 1 base from V and 7 bases from J, leaving 10 bases between. Germline CDR1 is LNHNV and CDR2 is YYDKDF (reference sequence). The CDR3 region has the DNA TGTGCCACCAGCAGAGGGGTGCAGATTGGCTACACCTTC. It is translated as CATSRGVQIGYTF.

V is TRBV19 and J is TRBJ1-2; 7 bases align to TRBD1. Germline CDR1 is LNHDA and CDR2 is SQIVND (reference sequence). J lost 8 bases, V lost 7 bases, and 7 bases had no gene match. The CDR3 has 12 amino acids. In DNA form, the CDR3 reads TGTGCCAGTAACAGGGGCTTCAACGGCTACACCTTC. Translating gives CASNRGFNGYTF.

This chain connects TRBV10-3 to TRBJ2-7; the D gene is possibly TRBD2 (5 bases). Germline values: CDR1 ENHRY, CDR2 SYGVKD. This CDR3 is 14 amino acids long. V lost 3 bases and J 4 bases, leaving 13 bases between the germline ends. The CDR3 DNA sequence: TGTGCCATCAGTGAAGGCAGGACTGCTTACGAGCAGTACTTC. Translation: CAISEGRTAYEQYF.

The chain uses TRBV13 and TRBJ2-2, with unresolved D. The germline CDR1 and CDR2 sequences are PRHDT and FYEKMQ (reference sequence). Trimming pared 6 bases from V and 1 base from J, leaving 12 bases between. This CDR3 has 15 amino acids. The CDR3 DNA follows: TGTGCCAGCAGTCGAAGGGTCTTGAACACCGGGGAGCTGTTTTTT. Encoded protein: CASSRRVLNTGELFF.

This clone appeared once. V is TRBV6-2 or TRBV6-3 and J is TRBJ2-7; D is perhaps TRBD2 (5 bases). CDR1 is MNHEY, CDR2 SVGEGT, per germline. V was pared by 2 bases and J by 7 bases, with 18 bases between. The CDR3 totals 15 residues. CDR3 amino acids: CASSYADIGMGEQYF. The CDR3 region has the DNA TGTGCCAGCAGTTACGCTGACATCGGGATGGGGGAGCAGTACTTC.

The chain recombines TRBV5-6 with TRBJ2-2, with TRBD2 identical over 8 bases. CDR3 length equals 16 residues. J was trimmed by 4 bases and V by 3 bases; bases with no gene match: 8. The germline CDR1 and CDR2 sequences are SGHDT and YYEEEE. CDR3 in DNA: TGTGCCAGCAGCTCCACCGGACTAGCCCTCACCGGGGAGCTGTTTTTT. Its translation is CASSSTGLALTGELFF.

This sequence joins TRBV24-1 and TRBJ2-1, with unresolved D. CDR3 length equals 15 residues. The V gene's germline CDR1 is KGHDR and CDR2 SFDVKD. The germline V and J ends were trimmed by 0 bases and 4 bases, with 9 bases remaining between them. CDR3 DNA sequence: TGTGCCACCAGTGATTTGGGCAGCCGGTACAATGAGCAGTTCTTC. It yields the protein CATSDLGSRYNEQFF.

The gene calls are TRBV27 and TRBJ2-6; 9 positions agree with TRBD1. Trimming at V came to 10 bases and at J to 2 bases, leaving 3 bases not matched to a gene. The CDR3 extends over 14 amino acids. Germline values: CDR1 MNHEY, CDR2 SMNVEV (reference sequence). CDR3 region: CATRQGAGANVLTF. CDR3 DNA sequence: TGTGCCACCCGACAGGGGGCTGGGGCCAACGTCCTGACTTTC.

This chain links TRBV15 with TRBJ1-4; 11 nucleotides align to TRBD1. The CDR3 loop spans 15 amino acids. In germline, CDR1 is LNHNV, CDR2 YYDKDF (reference sequence). V lost 1 base to trimming and J lost 5 bases; unmatched junction nucleotides: 0. The CDR3 DNA reads TGTGCCACCAGCAGAGGGACAGGGGGCAATGAAAAACTGTTTTTT. Amino acids: CATSRGTGGNEKLFF.

The chain uses TRBV4-3 and TRBJ1-5; no clear D gene. With 0 bases removed from V and 0 bases from J, the gap between germline ends came to 12 bases. This CDR3 spans 17 amino acids. The germline CDR1 and CDR2 sequences are LGHNA and YSLEER. The CDR3 DNA follows: TGCGCCAGCAGCCAAGATCTCTTCTCCAATAGCAATCAGCCCCAGCATTTT. It encodes CASSQDLFSNSNQPQHF.

This chain uses TRBV19 with TRBJ1-1; D is perhaps TRBD1 (5 bases). V lost 11 bases and J lost 1, with 20 bases in between. CDR1 and CDR2 from the germline V gene are LNHDA and SQIVND (reference sequence). The CDR3 extends over 15 amino acids. The CDR3 spells CASTNRGGQNTEAFF. CDR3 DNA sequence: TGTGCCTCCACGAACCGGGGGGGTCAGAACACTGAAGCTTTCTTT.

The V gene is TRBV6-5, the J gene TRBJ1-1, with a possible D match to TRBD1 (6 bases). Germline-derived CDR1 and CDR2 are MNHEY and SVGAGI. Deletions cut 6 bases from V and 3 bases from J, with 14 bases between. This CDR3 has 14 residues. Written as DNA, the CDR3 is TGTGCCAGCAGGGATCAGGGGACGGACACTGAAGCTTTCTTT. It is translated as CASRDQGTDTEAFF.

This chain joins TRBV19 and TRBJ1-1, with 7 nucleotides matching TRBD1. After removal of 6 bases from V and 4 bases from J, the junction contained 5 bases not matched to a gene. Germline lookup yields CDR1 LNHDA and CDR2 SQIVND (reference sequence). This CDR3 spans 13 amino acids. The CDR3 is CASRTGWGTEAFF. CDR3 in DNA: TGTGCCAGTAGGACAGGGTGGGGCACTGAAGCTTTCTTT.

The chain links TRBV29-1 to TRBJ1-1, with D hard to call. CDR1 SQVTM and CDR2 ANQGSEA come from the germline V gene. CDR3 length: 12 amino acids. Trimming removed 1 base at V and 1 base at J, with 4 bases between. CDR3 sequence: CSVEGRNTEAFF. Here the CDR3 DNA reads TGCAGCGTTGAAGGGCGGAACACTGAAGCTTTCTTT.

The CDR3 bases are TGTGCCAGCAGGCCAGGGGGGAACACTGAAGCTTTCTTT. This gives the protein CASRPGGNTEAFF. The gene calls are TRBV6-5 and TRBJ1-1; 7 bases agree with TRBD1. The CDR3 has 13 amino acids. CDR1 and CDR2 (germline): MNHEY, SVGAGI. The trim removed 6 bases at V and 1 base at J, leaving 2 bases unmatched.

The chain has TRBV2 and TRBJ2-7, with 8 positions matching TRBD1. There are 15 residues in the CDR3. V dropped 4 bases and J dropped 6; count of bases not matched to a gene: 11. In germline, CDR1 is SNHLY, CDR2 FYNNEI. The CDR3 sequence is CASSAWTGQVGEQYF. For the CDR3, the DNA is TGTGCCAGCAGTGCGTGGACAGGGCAGGTCGGCGAGCAGTACTTC.